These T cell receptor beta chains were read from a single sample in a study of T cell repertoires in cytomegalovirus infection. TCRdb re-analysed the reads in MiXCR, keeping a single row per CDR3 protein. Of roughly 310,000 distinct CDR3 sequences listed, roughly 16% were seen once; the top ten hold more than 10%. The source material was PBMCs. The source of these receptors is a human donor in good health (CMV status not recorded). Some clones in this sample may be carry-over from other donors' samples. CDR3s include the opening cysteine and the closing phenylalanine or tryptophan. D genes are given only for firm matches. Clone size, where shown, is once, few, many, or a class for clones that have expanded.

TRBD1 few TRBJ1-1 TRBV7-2 TGTGCCAGCAGCCTATCCTTTCAGACAGGGATGAAGACTGAAGCTTTCTTT CASSLSFQTGMKTEAFF
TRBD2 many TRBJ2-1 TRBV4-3 TGCGCCAGCAGCCAAGGAGCGGGGGATGAGCAGTTCTTC CASSQGAGDEQFF
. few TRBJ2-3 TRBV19 TGTGCCAGTAGTTCAACGCCCTTCACAGATACGCAGTATTTT CASSSTPFTDTQYF
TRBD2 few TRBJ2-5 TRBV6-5 TGTGCCAGCAGTTCCGGACTAGACGCGGCCCAGTACTTC CASSSGLDAAQYF
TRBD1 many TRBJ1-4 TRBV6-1 TGTGCCAGCAGGGACAGGTCAACTAATGAAAAACTGTTTTTT CASRDRSTNEKLFF
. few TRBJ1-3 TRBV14 TGTGCCAGCAGCGTCGCACACGGTCTGGGGGCTCCATCTTCTGGAAACACCATATATTTT CASSVAHGLGAPSSGNTIYF
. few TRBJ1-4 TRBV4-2 TGTGCCAGCAGCCAAGATGCAGGTTTGAATGAAAAACTGTTTTTT CASSQDAGLNEKLFF
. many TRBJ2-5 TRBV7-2 TGTGCCAGCAGCTTAGCGGCGGGTTACCAAGAGACCCAGTACTTC CASSLAAGYQETQYF
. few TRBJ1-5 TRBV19 TGTGCCAGTAGTATTTTCCGGATAGGAGGGAATCAGCCCCAGCATTTT CASSIFRIGGNQPQHF
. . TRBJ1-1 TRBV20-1 TGCAGTGGGTCACAGGGCCTTGGTTTGAACACTGAAGCTTTCTTT CSGSQGLGLNTEAFF
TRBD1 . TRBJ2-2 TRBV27 TGTGCCAGCAGTCCACAGGGGAGAGGAGCGGGGGAGCTGTTTTTT CASSPQGRGAGELFF
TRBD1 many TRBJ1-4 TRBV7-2 TGTGCCAGCAGCTACAGGGGGCCTAATGAAAAACTGTTTTTT CASSYRGPNEKLFF
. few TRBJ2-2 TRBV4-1 TGCGCCAGCAGCCAAGTCCCCTTCGGCCCCGGGGAGCTGTTTTTT CASSQVPFGPGELFF
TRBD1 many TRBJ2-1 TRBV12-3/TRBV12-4 TGTGCCAGCAGGCCTCCGGGACAGGTGAATGAGCAGTTCTTC CASRPPGQVNEQFF
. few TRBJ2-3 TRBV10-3 TGTGCCATCGGCGGCAGGCCAGACACAGATACGCAGTATTTT CAIGGRPDTDTQYF
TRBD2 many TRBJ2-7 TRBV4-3 TGCGCCAGCAGTACCCTAGCGGGGGACTCCTACGAGCAGTACTTC CASSTLAGDSYEQYF
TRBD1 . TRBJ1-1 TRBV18 TGTGCCAGCTCACTTACCGGGACAGAAAACTCGAACACTGAAGCTTTCTTT CASSLTGTENSNTEAFF
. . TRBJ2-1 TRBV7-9 TGTGCCAGCAGCTTACGGGACTCGGAGAGTCGGTCGCAGTTCTTC CASSLRDSESRSQFF
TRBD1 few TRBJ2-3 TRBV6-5 TGTGCCAGCGGACAGGGCACAGATACGCAGTATTTT CASGQGTDTQYF
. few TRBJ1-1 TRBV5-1 TGCGCCAGCAGCTTGGCCGGGTTGGACACTGAAGCTTTCTTT CASSLAGLDTEAFF
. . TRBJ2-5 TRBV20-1 TGCAGTGCTAGCGACAGGAGGCCTCAAGAGACCCAGTACTTC CSASDRRPQETQYF
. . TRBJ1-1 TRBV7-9 TGTGCCAGCAGCCTGATGGGAAAAAACACTGAAGCTTTCTTT CASSLMGKNTEAFF
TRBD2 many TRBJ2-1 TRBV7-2 TGTGCCAGCAGCTTTACACGGGGGGAACGTTACAATGAGCAGTTCTTC CASSFTRGERYNEQFF
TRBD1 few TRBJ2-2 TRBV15 TGTGCCACCAGCAGATACGACAGGGAAGGCGGGGAGCTGTTTTTT CATSRYDREGGELFF
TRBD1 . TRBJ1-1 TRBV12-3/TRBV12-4 TGTGCCAGCAGTGCAGGGGGTAACACTGAAGCTTTCTTT CASSAGGNTEAFF
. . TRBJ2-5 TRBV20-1 TGCAGTGCTAGAGATTTCACCCTCCAAGAGACCCAGTACTTC CSARDFTLQETQYF
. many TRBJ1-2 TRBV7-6 TGTGCCAGCAGCTTAGGAATGGGGGCGAGTGGCTATGGCTACACCTTC CASSLGMGASGYGYTF
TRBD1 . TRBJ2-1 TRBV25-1 TGTGCCAGCAGTGAGGTCTCCGGGACAGGGTTCAATGAGCAGTTCTTC CASSEVSGTGFNEQFF
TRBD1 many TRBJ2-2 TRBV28 TGTGCCAGCAGTCCCACAGGGACAGGGGATGCCGGGGAGCTGTTTTTT CASSPTGTGDAGELFF
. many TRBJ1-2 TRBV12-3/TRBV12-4 TGTGCCAGCAGTGAACAGGGATATCACTATGGCTACACCTTC CASSEQGYHYGYTF
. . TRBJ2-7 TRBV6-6 TGTGCCAGCAGTTACTCGACTCCAGGAGCCTACGAGCAGTACTTC CASSYSTPGAYEQYF
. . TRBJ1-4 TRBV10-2 TGCGCCAGCAGTGAGACCCCCCAGGGAACTAATGAAAAACTGTTTTTT CASSETPQGTNEKLFF
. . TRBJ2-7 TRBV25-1 TGTGCCAGCAGTGAATCCCTGGGGGCGAGGTACTTC CASSESLGARYF
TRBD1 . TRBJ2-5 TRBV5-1 TGCGCCAGCAGCCTGGGACAGATTGAAGAGACCCAGTACTTC CASSLGQIEETQYF
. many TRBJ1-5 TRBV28 TGTGCCAGCAGCAACGTAAACCTCGGGGGTCAGCCCCAGCATTTT CASSNVNLGGQPQHF
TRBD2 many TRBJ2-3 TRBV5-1 TGCGCCAGCAGCCTCGGTGCTAGCGGGGGTACAGATACGCAGTATTTT CASSLGASGGTDTQYF
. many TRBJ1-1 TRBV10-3 TGTGCCATCAGCTCGGGACGGTTCGAGCCTGAAGCTTTCTTT CAISSGRFEPEAFF
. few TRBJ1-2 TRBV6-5 TGTGCCAGCAGTTACTCAGGGCTGGGAAGCGGCTACACCTTC CASSYSGLGSGYTF
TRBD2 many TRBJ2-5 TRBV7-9 TGTGCCAGCAGCCCTCAGGGACTAGCGGAAGAGACCCAGTACTTC CASSPQGLAEETQYF
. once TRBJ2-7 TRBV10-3 TGTGCCATCAGTGTGTATAGCAACTCCGACGAGCAGTACTTC CAISVYSNSDEQYF
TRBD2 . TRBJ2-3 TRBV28 TGTGCCAGCGCTAGCGGGGGGGCCACAGATACGCAGTATTTT CASASGGATDTQYF
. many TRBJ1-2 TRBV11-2 TGTGCCAGCAGCTTAGATCGCCGGGGAATGGGCTACACCTTC CASSLDRRGMGYTF
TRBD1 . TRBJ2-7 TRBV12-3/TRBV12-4 TGTGCCAGCAGGGACACGGGACAGGGTTACGAGCAGTACTTC CASRDTGQGYEQYF